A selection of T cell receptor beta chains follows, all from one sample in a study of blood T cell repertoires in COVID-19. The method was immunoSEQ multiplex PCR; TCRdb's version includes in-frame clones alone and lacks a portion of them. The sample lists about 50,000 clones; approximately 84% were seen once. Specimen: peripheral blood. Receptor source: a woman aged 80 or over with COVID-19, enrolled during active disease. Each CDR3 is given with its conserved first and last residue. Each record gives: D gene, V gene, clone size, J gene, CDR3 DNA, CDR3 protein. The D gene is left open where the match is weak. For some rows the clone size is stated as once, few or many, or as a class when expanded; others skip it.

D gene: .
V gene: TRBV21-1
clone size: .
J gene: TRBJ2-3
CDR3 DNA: TGTGCCAGCAGCAAAAGGGGACTAGCGCGAGCCCTATTACCTAGCACAGATACGCAGTATTTT
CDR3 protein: CASSKRGLARALLPSTDTQYF

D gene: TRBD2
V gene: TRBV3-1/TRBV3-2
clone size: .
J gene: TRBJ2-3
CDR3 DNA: TGTGCCAGCAGCCGGGGACTAGCGGGCGGCACAGATACGCAGTATTTT
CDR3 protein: CASSRGLAGGTDTQYF

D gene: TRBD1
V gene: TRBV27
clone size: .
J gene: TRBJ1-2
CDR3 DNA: TGTGCCAGCAGAACACTCGGACAGGGGGTCTATGGCTACACCTTC
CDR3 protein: CASRTLGQGVYGYTF

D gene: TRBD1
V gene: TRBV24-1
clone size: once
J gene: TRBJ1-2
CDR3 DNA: TGTGCCACCAGTGACCGGGACAGGGAAGGCTACACCTTC
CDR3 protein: CATSDRDREGYTF

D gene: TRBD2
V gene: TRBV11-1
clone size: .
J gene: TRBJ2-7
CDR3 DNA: TGTGCCAGCAGCTCCATCGGGGGGAACGAGCAGTACTTC
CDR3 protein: CASSSIGGNEQYF

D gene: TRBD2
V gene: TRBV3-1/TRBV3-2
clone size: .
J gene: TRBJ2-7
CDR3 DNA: TGTGCCAGCAGCCAAGATCTAGAGCGGGGTCTGTACTTC
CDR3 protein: CASSQDLERGLYF

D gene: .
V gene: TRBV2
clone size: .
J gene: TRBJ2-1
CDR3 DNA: TGTGCCAGCAAGGCGGGTGTCAGAAGAAGCTCCTACAATGAGCAGTTCTTC
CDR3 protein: CASKAGVRRSSYNEQFF

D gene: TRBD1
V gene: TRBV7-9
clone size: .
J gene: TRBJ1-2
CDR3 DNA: TGTGCCAGCAGCTTACAGGGGGTAGAGGATGGCTACACCTTC
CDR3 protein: CASSLQGVEDGYTF

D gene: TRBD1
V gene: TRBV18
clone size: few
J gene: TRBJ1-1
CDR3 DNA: TGTGCCAGCTCACCAGGACAGGGGGCTCGAGCTTTCTTT
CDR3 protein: CASSPGQGARAFF

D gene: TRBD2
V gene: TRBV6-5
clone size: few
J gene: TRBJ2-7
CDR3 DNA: TGTGCCAGCAGTTACTCTAGCGGGAGGGCCCACGAGCAGTACTTC
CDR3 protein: CASSYSSGRAHEQYF

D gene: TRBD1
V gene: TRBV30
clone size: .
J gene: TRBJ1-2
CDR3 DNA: TGTGCCTGGAGCCCGGACAGGCCCTATGGCTACACCTTC
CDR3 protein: CAWSPDRPYGYTF

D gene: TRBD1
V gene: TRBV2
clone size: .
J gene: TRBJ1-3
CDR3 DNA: TGTGCCAGCAGATCTCCGGGACAGAGCTCTGGAAACACCATATATTTT
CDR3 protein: CASRSPGQSSGNTIYF

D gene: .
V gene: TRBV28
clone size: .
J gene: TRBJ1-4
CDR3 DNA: TGTGCCAGCAGTGTGATGGTAGGGACAACGGAAAAACTGTTTTTT
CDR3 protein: CASSVMVGTTEKLFF

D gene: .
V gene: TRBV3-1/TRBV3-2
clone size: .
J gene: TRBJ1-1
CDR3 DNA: TGTGCCAGCAGAGCTTTGGACACTGAAGCTTTCTTT
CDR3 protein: CASRALDTEAFF

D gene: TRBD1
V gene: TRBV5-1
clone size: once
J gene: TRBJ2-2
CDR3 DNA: TGCGCCAGCAGCTCGACAGGGGTGAACACCGGGGAGCTGTTTTTT
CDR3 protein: CASSSTGVNTGELFF

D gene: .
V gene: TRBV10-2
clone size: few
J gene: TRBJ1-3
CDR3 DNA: TGCGCCAGCAGGCAACAGTACCTCTCTGGAAACACCATATATTTT
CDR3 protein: CASRQQYLSGNTIYF

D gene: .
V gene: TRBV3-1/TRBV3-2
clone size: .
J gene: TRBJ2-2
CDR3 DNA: TGTGCCAGCAGCCTCAGTAGGGGGTCCGGGGAGCTGTTTTTT
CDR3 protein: CASSLSRGSGELFF

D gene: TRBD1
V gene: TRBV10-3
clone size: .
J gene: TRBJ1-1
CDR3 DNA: TGTGCCATCAGTGCTGGGGCTACAGGGGGCACTGAAGCTTTCTTT
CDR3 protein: CAISAGATGGTEAFF

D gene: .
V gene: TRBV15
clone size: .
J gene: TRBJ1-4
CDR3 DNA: TGTGCCACCAGCAGAAAAACGGGGAAACGGGAAAAACTGTTTTTT
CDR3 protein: CATSRKTGKREKLFF

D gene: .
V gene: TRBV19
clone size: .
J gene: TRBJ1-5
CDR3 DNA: TGTGCCAGTAGTATAGGGAGGGCCGGTCAGCCCCAGCATTTT
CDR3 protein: CASSIGRAGQPQHF

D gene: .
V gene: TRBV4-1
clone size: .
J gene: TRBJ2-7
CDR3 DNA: TGCGCCAGCAGCCAAAGCACCGGGACATTCTACGAGCAGTACTTC
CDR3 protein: CASSQSTGTFYEQYF

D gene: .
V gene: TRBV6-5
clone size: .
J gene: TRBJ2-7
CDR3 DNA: TGTGCCAGCAGTACTTTGCGGGAGCAGTACTTC
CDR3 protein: CASSTLREQYF

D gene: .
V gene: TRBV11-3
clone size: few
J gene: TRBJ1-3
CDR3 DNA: TGTGCCAGCAGCTTAGGAGGCTCTGGAAACACCATATATTTT
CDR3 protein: CASSLGGSGNTIYF

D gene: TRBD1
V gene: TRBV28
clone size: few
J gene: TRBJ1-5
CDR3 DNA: TGTGCCAGCAGTTTGGAAGGCAGGGGGTTTAATCAGCCCCAGCATTTT
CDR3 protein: CASSLEGRGFNQPQHF

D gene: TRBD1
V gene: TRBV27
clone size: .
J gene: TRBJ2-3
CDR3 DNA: TGTGCCAGCAGATATTCCGGGACAGGGTCAGATACGCAGTATTTT
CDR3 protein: CASRYSGTGSDTQYF

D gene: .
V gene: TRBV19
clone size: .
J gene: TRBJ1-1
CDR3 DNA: TGTGCCAGTAGTGTAGGGTCAGTCCCGAACACTGAAGCTTTCTTT
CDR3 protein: CASSVGSVPNTEAFF

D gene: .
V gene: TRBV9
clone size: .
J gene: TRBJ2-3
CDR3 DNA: TGTGCCAGCAGCGTAGCAACTAGCATCGGAGATACGCAGTATTTT
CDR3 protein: CASSVATSIGDTQYF

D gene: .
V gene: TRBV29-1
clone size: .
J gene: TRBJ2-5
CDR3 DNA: TGCAGCGTTGACACGGGGGTGTCGACCCAGTACTTC
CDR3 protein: CSVDTGVSTQYF

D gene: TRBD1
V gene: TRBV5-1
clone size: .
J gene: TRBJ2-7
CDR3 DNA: TGCGCCAGCAGTACCGGGACAGGGTCCTACGAGCAGTACTTC
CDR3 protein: CASSTGTGSYEQYF

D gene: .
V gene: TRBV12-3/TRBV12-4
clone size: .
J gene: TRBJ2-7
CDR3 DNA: TGTGCCAGCACCTACACAGGGACATACGAGCAGTACTTC
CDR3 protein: CASTYTGTYEQYF

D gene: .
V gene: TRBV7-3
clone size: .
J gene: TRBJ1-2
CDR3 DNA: TGTGCCAGCAGCTTAACACAGGGTAGTGGCTACACCTTC
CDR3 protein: CASSLTQGSGYTF

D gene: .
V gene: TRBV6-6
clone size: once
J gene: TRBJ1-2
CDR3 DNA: TGTGCCAGCAGCCTAGAGTGGGGGGGGAGATATGGCTACACCTTC
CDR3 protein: CASSLEWGGRYGYTF

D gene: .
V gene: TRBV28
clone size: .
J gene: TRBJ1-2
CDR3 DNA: TGTGCCAGCAGCCCCCATTTAACTGGGACACAGGGCTACACCTTC
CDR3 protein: CASSPHLTGTQGYTF

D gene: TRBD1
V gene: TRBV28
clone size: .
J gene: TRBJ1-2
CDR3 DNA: TGTGCCAGCAGTCCATTCCGGACAGGGCCAGCTAACTATGGCTACACCTTC
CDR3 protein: CASSPFRTGPANYGYTF

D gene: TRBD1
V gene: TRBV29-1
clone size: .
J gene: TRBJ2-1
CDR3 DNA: TGCAGCGTCCTGACAGGGGGCGGGGTTTACAATGAGCAGTTCTTC
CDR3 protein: CSVLTGGGVYNEQFF

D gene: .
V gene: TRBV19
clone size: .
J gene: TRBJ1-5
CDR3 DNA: TGTGCCAGTAGTCTCGGGCCTGGCGGGGTGGGGCCCCAGCATTTT
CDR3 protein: CASSLGPGGVGPQHF

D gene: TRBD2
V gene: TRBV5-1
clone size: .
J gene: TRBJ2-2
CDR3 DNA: TGCGCCAGCAGCTTGGGGTTAGCGGGAGGTGCCGGGGAGCTGTTTTTT
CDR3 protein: CASSLGLAGGAGELFF

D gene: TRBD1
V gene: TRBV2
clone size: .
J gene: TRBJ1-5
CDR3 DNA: TGTGCCAGCAATACCGCAGGGGGTCGTAGCAATCAGCCCCAGCATTTT
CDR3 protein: CASNTAGGRSNQPQHF

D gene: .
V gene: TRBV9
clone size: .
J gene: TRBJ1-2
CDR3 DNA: TGTGCCAGCAGCGTAGGGCAGGGGACCTATGGCTACACCTTC
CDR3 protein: CASSVGQGTYGYTF

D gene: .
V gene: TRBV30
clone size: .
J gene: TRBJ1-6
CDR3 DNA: TGTGCCTGGAGGAGCGAGGGGCCGGGGGCCCTCCACTTT
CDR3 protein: CAWRSEGPGALHF

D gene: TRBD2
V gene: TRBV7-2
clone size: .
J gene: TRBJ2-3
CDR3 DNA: TGTGCCAGCAGCTTAGCGGGTAGCGGGAGTCCTGGAGATACGCAGTATTTT
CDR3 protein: CASSLAGSGSPGDTQYF

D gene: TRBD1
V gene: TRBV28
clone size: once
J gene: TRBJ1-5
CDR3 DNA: TGTGCCAGCAAGGGGGCCATTACGTCGAATCAGCCCCAGCATTTT
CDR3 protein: CASKGAITSNQPQHF

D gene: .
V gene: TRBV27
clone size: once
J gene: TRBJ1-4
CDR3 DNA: TGTGCCAGCAGTTTATATGCACAGAATGAAAAACTGTTTTTT
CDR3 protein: CASSLYAQNEKLFF

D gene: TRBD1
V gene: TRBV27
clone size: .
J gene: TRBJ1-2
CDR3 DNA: TGTGCCAGCAGCGACCCGGGACAGGCGGGAGGCTACACCTTC
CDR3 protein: CASSDPGQAGGYTF

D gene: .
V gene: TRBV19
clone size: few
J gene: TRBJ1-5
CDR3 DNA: TGTGCCAGTAGTATTCGGGATAGCAATCAGCCCCAGCATTTT
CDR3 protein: CASSIRDSNQPQHF

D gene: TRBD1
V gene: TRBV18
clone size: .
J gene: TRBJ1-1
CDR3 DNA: TGTGCCAGCTCACTCGACAGGGGGGACACTGAAGCTTTCTTT
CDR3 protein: CASSLDRGDTEAFF

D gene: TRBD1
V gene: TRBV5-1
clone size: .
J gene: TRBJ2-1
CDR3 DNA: TGCGCCAGCAGCAGGAGGGACAGGGACCTCTACAATGAGCAGTTCTTC
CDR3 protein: CASSRRDRDLYNEQFF

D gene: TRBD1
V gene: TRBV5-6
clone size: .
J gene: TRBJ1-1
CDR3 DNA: TGTGCCAGCAGCCGCTTCGACAGGGTGAGGACTGAAGCTTTCTTT
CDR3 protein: CASSRFDRVRTEAFF

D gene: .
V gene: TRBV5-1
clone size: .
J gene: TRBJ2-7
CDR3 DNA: TGCGCCAGCAGCTTGGAAGGGGGACCAGACGAGCAGTACTTC
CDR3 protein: CASSLEGGPDEQYF

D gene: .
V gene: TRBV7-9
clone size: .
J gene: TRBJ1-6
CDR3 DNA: TGTGCCAGCAGCTTTAGCGGCTCACCCCTCCACTTT
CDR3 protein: CASSFSGSPLHF

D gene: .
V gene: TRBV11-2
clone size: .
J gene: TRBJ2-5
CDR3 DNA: TGTGCCAGCAGCGGACGAGGACAGAGGGAGTACTTC
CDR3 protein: CASSGRGQREYF